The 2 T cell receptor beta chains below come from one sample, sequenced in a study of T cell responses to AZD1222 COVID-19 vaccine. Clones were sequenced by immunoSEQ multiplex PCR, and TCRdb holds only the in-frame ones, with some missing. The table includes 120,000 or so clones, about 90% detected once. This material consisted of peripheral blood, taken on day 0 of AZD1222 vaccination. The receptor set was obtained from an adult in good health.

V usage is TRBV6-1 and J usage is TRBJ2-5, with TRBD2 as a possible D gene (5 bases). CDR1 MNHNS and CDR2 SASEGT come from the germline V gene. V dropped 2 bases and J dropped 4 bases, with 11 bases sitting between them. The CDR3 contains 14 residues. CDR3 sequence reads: CASSEYGVAETQYF. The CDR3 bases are TGTGCCAGCAGTGAATACGGGGTTGCAGAGACCCAGTACTTC.

CDR3: CSVPLPWDGNGYTF. In DNA, the CDR3 is TGCAGCGTCCCTTTGCCCTGGGACGGGAATGGCTACACCTTC. This chain links TRBV29-1 with TRBJ1-2; possible D gene TRBD1, 5 bases. Germline-derived CDR1 and CDR2 are SQVTM and ANQGSEA. The CDR3 is 14 residues long. With 6 bases removed from V and 6 bases from J, the gap between germline ends came to 20 bases. Full variable domain (remainder filled in from reference TRBV29-1 and TRBJ1-2): SAVISQKPSRDICQRGTSLTIQCQVDSQVTMMFWYRQQPGQSLTLIATANQGSEATYESGFVIDKFPISRPNLTFSTLTVSNMSPEDSSIYLCSVPLPWDGNGYTFGSGTRLTVV.